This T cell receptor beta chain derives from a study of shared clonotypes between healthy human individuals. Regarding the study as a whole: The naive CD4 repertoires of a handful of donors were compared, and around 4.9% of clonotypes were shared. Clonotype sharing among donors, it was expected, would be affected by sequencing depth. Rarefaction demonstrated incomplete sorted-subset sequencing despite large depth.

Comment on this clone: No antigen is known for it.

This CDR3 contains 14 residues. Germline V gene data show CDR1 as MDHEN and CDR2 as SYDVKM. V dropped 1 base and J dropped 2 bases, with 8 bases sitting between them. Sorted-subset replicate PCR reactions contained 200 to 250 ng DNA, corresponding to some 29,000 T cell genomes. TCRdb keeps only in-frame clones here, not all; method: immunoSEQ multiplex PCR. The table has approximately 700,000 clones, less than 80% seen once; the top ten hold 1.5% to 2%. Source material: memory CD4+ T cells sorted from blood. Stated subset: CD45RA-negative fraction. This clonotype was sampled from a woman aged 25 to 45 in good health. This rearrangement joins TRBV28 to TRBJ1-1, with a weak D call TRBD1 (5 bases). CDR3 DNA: TGTGCCAGCAGTTTATTCGGGGCAAACACTGAAGCTTTCTTT. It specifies CASSLFGANTEAFF.